The 14 T cell receptor beta chains below were found in one sample sequenced in a study of CD4 T cells in relation to SARS-CoV-2 and coronaviruses. For these receptors, no antigen is known. Unexposed donor CD4+ T cells date from about 2011-2018, before the COVID-19 pandemic. After roughly 9 days of culture, CD4+ T cells were isolated. Method: immunoSEQ multiplex PCR; TCRdb's copy keeps in-frame clones and lacks some. The profile shows about 24,000 clones, 65% to 80% of them singletons. The sequencing input was CD4+ T cells from PBMCs, cultured in vitro. The receptors come from a human donor in good health.

The V call is TRBV5-1, the J call TRBJ2-2, with 7 bases lining up with TRBD1. V shed 4 bases and J 5 bases; nucleotides not matched to a gene: 11. The CDR3 covers 16 residues. The germline gives CDR1 SGHRS, CDR2 YFSETQ. CDR3 region: CASSQTGSAGTGELFF. The CDR3 nucleotides are TGCGCCAGCAGCCAGACAGGGAGCGCAGGGACCGGGGAGCTGTTTTTT.

V usage is TRBV5-1 and J usage is TRBJ2-3; D perhaps matches TRBD1 (6 bases). Germline loops: CDR1 SGHRS, CDR2 YFSETQ. Trimming removed 4 bases at V and 3 bases at J, with 12 bases between. CDR3 length equals 14 residues. This CDR3 reads CASSLGGGTDTQYF. The CDR3 DNA is TGCGCCAGCAGCCTAGGGGGTGGGACAGATACGCAGTATTTT.

This clone was seen a single time. The rearrangement joins TRBV12-5 to TRBJ2-7; D unclear. This CDR3 comprises 13 residues. In germline, CDR1 is LGHNT, CDR2 FRNRAP. V was pared by 4 bases and J by 4 bases, with 11 bases between. The CDR3 loop is CASGSPGFYEQYF. The CDR3 DNA reads TGTGCTAGTGGTTCGCCCGGGTTTTACGAGCAGTACTTC.

The genes are TRBV7-8 and TRBJ1-1, with a possible D match to TRBD1 (5 bases). The CDR3 totals 13 residues. V was shortened by 1 base and J by 11 bases, with 14 bases between the two germline ends. Germline V gene sequence: CDR1 SGHVS, CDR2 FQNEAQ. For the CDR3, the DNA is TGTGCCAGCAGCTTAGATCGGGACTGGGGCGCTTTCTTT. This codes for CASSLDRDWGAFF.

The chain employs TRBV6-5 and TRBJ2-7; 14 nucleotides line up with TRBD2. Germline V CDR1 and CDR2: MNHEY, SVGAGI. The CDR3 consists of 14 residues. V was clipped by 5 bases and J by 11 bases; unmatched bases: 8. The CDR3 DNA follows: TGTGCCAGCAGTCCCGGGACTAGCGGGAGAAAGAAGTACTTC. Translation gives CASSPGTSGRKKYF.

This clone has more than one count but fewer than ten. CDR3 loop: CSAGSGNTIYF. The CDR3 nucleotides are TGCAGTGCTGGGTCTGGAAACACCATATATTTT. This chain joins TRBV20-1 and TRBJ1-3; D gene uncertain. Germline CDR1 is DFQATT and CDR2 is SNEGSKA (reference sequence). Trimming cost V 5 bases and J 1 base, with 3 bases left between them. The CDR3 is 11 amino acids.

V is TRBV30 and J is TRBJ1-1; D is possibly TRBD1 (5 bases). Deletions cut 4 bases from V and 5 bases from J, with 17 bases between. CDR1 is GTSNPN and CDR2 is SVGIG in the germline V gene (reference sequence). The CDR3 has 14 amino acids. CDR3 sequence: CAWTPGRGRTEAFF. For the CDR3, the DNA is TGTGCCTGGACCCCGGGGCGGGGGAGAACTGAAGCTTTCTTT.

The chain recombines TRBV27 with TRBJ2-5; D perhaps matches TRBD2 (6 bases). V was trimmed by 5 bases and J by 1 base, leaving 8 bases between them. The CDR3 contains 13 residues. Looked up from germline, CDR1 is MNHEY and CDR2 is SMNVEV (reference sequence). CDR3 sequence reads: CASSPGLQETQYF. Here the CDR3 DNA reads TGTGCCAGCAGTCCGGGACTCCAAGAGACCCAGTACTTC.

The genes are TRBV18 and TRBJ1-1, with D uncertain. In germline, CDR1 is KGHSH, CDR2 LQKENI. This CDR3 has 15 amino acids. Between the trimmed V and J ends, which lost 5 bases and 4 bases, there was a span of 17 bases. Here the CDR3 reads CASSSAGRTTTEAFF. In DNA form, the CDR3 reads TGTGCCAGCTCATCGGCGGGTCGTACGACCACTGAAGCTTTCTTT.

V gene TRBV7-2 combines with J gene TRBJ2-3; 13 nucleotides line up with TRBD2. Germline V gene sequence: CDR1 SGHTA, CDR2 FQGNSA. The CDR3 has 18 amino acids. The ends lost 7 bases at V and 1 base at J; junction bases unmatched: 11. CDR3 sequence: CASTQRTSGSRGTDTQYF. The CDR3, as DNA: TGTGCCAGCACTCAAAGGACTAGCGGGAGCCGGGGCACAGATACGCAGTATTTT.

The chain carries TRBV19 and TRBJ2-2; possible D gene TRBD2, 7 bases. Germline lookup yields CDR1 LNHDA and CDR2 SQIVND (reference sequence). Trimming took off 5 bases at V and 6 bases at J, with 13 bases between the two ends. The CDR3 consists of 14 residues. Written as DNA, the CDR3 is TGTGCCAGTAGTGTTGGGAGGGGGGCCGGGGAGCTGTTTTTT. It specifies CASSVGRGAGELFF.

V gene TRBV19 combines with J gene TRBJ2-7; 9 nucleotides align to TRBD1. Germline CDR1 is LNHDA and CDR2 is SQIVND (reference sequence). The ends lost 6 bases at V and 5 bases at J; junction bases unmatched: 8. CDR3 length: 14 amino acids. CDR3 nucleotide sequence: TGTGCCAGTAGAGGACAGGGGATATCCCACGAGCAGTACTTC. It yields the protein CASRGQGISHEQYF. The entire variable domain, with the rest obtained from reference TRBV19 and TRBJ2-7, is as follows: DGGITQSPKYLFRKEGQNVTLSCEQNLNHDAMYWYRQDPGQGLRLIYYSQIVNDFQKGDIAEGYSVSREKKESFPLTVTSAQKNPTAFYLCASRGQGISHEQYFGPGTRLTVT.

The chain links TRBV18 to TRBJ2-3; D unclear. CDR3 length: 14 residues. Per the germline V gene, CDR1 is KGHSH and CDR2 is LQKENI. V was clipped by 0 bases and J by 14 bases, with 18 bases between them. In nucleotides, the CDR3 is TGTGCCAGCTCACCACCCGTGTCCAGTAAAGTGGCGTATTTT. Its translation is CASSPPVSSKVAYF.

This chain connects TRBV19 to TRBJ1-1; 9 nucleotides match TRBD1. V was pared by 4 bases and J by 6 bases, with 6 bases of the junction left unmatched. The germline V gene encodes CDR1 LNHDA and CDR2 SQIVND (reference sequence). The CDR3 has 14 residues. CDR3 residues: CASSTRDRASEAFF. The CDR3 DNA reads TGTGCCAGTAGTACTCGGGACAGGGCTTCTGAAGCTTTCTTT.